This TCR beta chain was captured in a study of cytomegalovirus exposure and HLA in healthy donors. The study's findings and limits: Later, an analysis found that common viral pathogens appeared to be linked with several of the most significant clusters.

Germline V gives CDR1 SEHNR, CDR2 FQNEAQ (reference sequence). With 4 bases removed from V and 0 bases from J, the gap between germline ends came to 17 bases. This CDR3 region has 17 residues. This clone was seen once. Its target is unknown. The PCR contained 60 Vbeta and 13 Jbeta primers. TCRdb's copy holds only in-frame clones and misses some; the assay was immunoSEQ multiplex PCR. The sample lists about 150,000 clones; 80% to 90% were seen once. The chain links TRBV7-9 to TRBJ2-3, with D possibly being TRBD1 (6 bases). Sequencing used PBMCs. This TCR came from a male donor in good health and CMV-seronegative. Written as DNA, the CDR3 is TGTGCCAGCAGCTCTAAAAAGACAGGAACTAGCACAGATACGCAGTATTTT. As protein: CASSSKKTGTSTDTQYF.